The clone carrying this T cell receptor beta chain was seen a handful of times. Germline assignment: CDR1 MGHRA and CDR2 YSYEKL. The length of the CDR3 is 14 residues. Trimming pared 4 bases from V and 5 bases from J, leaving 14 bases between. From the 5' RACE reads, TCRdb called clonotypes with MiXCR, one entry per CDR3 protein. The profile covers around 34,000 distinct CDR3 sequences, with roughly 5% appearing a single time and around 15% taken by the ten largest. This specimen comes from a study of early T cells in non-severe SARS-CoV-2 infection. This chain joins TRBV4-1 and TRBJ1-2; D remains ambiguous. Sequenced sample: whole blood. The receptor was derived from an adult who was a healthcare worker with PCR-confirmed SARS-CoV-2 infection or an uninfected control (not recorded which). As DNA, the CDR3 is TGCGCCAGCAGCCCCCCTACTCAGGATTATGGCTACACCTTC. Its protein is CASSPPTQDYGYTF.